This T cell receptor beta chain was obtained from a study of blood T cell repertoires in COVID-19. Study-level information: Researchers got acute and convalescent COVID-19 samples from the United States, Italy and Spain.

The junction had 6 bases not matched to a gene; V was cut back by 3 bases and J by 8 bases. The CDR3 covers 14 residues. CDR1 is SGHRS and CDR2 is YFSETQ in the germline V gene. Authors' processing steps: Amplification from reference gene primers served as the basis for estimated nucleated cell counts. Profiling relied on immunoSEQ multiplex PCR, and the TCRdb table lists in-frame clones only, not all of them. V and J calls and clone size follow that table, whereas D and trimming were derived from the DNA. The table shows tens of thousands of clones, with around 87% occurring only once. The sequence was collected from a man aged 60 to 69 with active or convalescent COVID-19. The sequencing input was peripheral blood. This chain uses TRBV5-1 with TRBJ1-2; 11 bases line up with TRBD1. The CDR3 loop is CASSSGQGAGGYTF. The CDR3 DNA follows: TGCGCCAGCAGCTCCGGACAGGGGGCGGGGGGCTACACCTTC.